The source of this T cell receptor beta chain is a study of brain T cells in children with intractable seizures. As concerns this clone: Its antigen is unknown.

The protocol was immunoSEQ multiplex PCR, while the TCRdb copy is restricted to in-frame clones and leaves out a portion. Here the sample spans 300,000 to 400,000 clones, roughly 93% being singletons. Trimming at V came to 3 bases and at J to 4 bases, leaving 9 bases not matched to a gene. Germline V CDR1 and CDR2: SGHVS, FNYEAQ. The CDR3 has 17 residues. Study-wide findings and caveats: Viral specificity was inferred only from CDR3 similarity; HCMV serostatus was unknown.

Time point in this sample: blood from clinic visit 5 months post-surgery; TSC patient then seizure free. Sequencing was limited to surgery cases with top T cell transcript signatures in brain tissue. Pre-surgery treatment included at least one anti-epileptic drug. This clonotype was sampled from a boy in the first two years of life with tuberous sclerosis and intractable seizures. The source material was peripheral blood, sampled about 5 months after surgery. The V gene is TRBV7-6, the J gene TRBJ2-2; 9 nucleotides match TRBD2. CDR3 sequence reads: CASSLSPSGVGTGELFF. DNA of the CDR3: TGTGCCAGCAGCTTGTCGCCTAGCGGGGTCGGCACCGGGGAGCTGTTTTTT.